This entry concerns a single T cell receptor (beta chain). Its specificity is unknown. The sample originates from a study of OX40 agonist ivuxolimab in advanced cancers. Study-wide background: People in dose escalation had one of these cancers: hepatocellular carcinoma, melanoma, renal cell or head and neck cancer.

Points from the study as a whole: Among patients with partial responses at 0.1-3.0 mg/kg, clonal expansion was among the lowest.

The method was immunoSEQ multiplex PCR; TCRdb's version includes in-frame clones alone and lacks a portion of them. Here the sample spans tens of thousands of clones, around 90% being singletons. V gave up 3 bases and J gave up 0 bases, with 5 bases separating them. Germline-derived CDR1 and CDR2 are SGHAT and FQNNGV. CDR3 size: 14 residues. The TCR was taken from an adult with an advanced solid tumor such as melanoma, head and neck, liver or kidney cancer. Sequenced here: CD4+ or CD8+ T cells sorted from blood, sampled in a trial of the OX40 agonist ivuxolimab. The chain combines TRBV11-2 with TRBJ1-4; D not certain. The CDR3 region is CASSFRSTNEKLFF. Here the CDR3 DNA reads TGTGCCAGCAGCTTCAGGTCAACTAATGAAAAACTGTTTTTT.